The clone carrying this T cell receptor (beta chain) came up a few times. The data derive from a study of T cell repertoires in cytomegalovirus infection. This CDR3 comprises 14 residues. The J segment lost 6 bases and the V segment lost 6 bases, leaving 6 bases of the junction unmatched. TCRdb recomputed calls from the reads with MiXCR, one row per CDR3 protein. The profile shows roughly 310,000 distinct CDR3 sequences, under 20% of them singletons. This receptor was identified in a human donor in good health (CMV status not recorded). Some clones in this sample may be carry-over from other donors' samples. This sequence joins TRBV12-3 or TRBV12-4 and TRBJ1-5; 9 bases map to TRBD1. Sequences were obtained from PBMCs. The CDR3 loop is CASSIRDRAQPQHF. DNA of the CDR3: TGTGCCAGCAGCATCCGGGACAGGGCTCAGCCCCAGCATTTT.